Listed here are 22 T cell receptor beta chains from one sample, sequenced in a study of cytomegalovirus exposure and HLA in healthy donors. The PCR was carried out with 60 Vbeta primers and 13 Jbeta primers. Data came from immunoSEQ multiplex PCR; TCRdb stores just in-frame clones and leaves some out. The sample yields 97,000 or so clones, 81% seen once. What was sequenced was PBMCs. These TCRs come from a man in his forties in good health and CMV-seronegative.

The chain employs TRBV4-1 and TRBJ2-2; 9 nucleotides align to TRBD2. V was clipped by 4 bases and J by 7 bases; unmatched bases: 10. The CDR3 runs 16 residues. CDR1 is MGHRA and CDR2 is YSYEKL in the germline V gene. CDR3 residues: CASSPGGGAGNGELFF. The DNA of the CDR3 is TGCGCCAGCAGCCCCGGCGGGGGGGCCGGTAACGGGGAGCTGTTTTTT.

V gene TRBV27 combines with J gene TRBJ1-2, with D maybe TRBD1 (5 bases). Germline CDR1 reads MNHEY; CDR2 reads SMNVEV (reference sequence). V was pared by 6 bases and J by 2 bases, with 10 bases between. This CDR3 is built from 13 residues. Written as DNA, the CDR3 is TGTGCCAGCAGCCCGCGGGGCAACTATGGCTACACCTTC. As protein: CASSPRGNYGYTF.

A note on this clone: An end of the junction does not agree with germline; a read error may underlie this. The J gene is TRBJ2-7, the V gene TRBV7-9; D possibly corresponds to TRBD2 (5 bases). Germline CDR1 and CDR2: SEHNR and FQNEAQ (reference sequence). CDR3 length: 12 residues. This CDR3 reads CSSSLSGYEQYF. In DNA, the CDR3 is TGTTCCAGCAGCTTATCGGGGTACGAGCAGTACTTC.

The genes are TRBV5-1 and TRBJ2-3, with TRBD1 matching 9 bases. CDR1 is SGHRS and CDR2 is YFSETQ in the germline V gene. The CDR3 has 15 residues. V was clipped by 2 bases and J by 7 bases; unmatched bases: 8. DNA of the CDR3: TGCGCCAGCAGCTTATCTGGGACAGGGTCTAATACGCAGTATTTT. It is translated as CASSLSGTGSNTQYF.

V gene TRBV5-1 combines with J gene TRBJ2-1; D is ambiguous. Trimming took 0 bases from V and 9 from J, leaving 10 bases between them. This CDR3 contains 13 residues. Per germline, CDR1 SGHRS and CDR2 YFSETQ. CDR3 region: CASSLAVGSEQFF. CDR3 sequence (DNA): TGCGCCAGCAGCTTGGCCGTTGGTAGTGAGCAGTTCTTC.

This chain links TRBV6-5 with TRBJ2-7; maybe TRBD1 (5 bases). CDR3 length equals 13 residues. V was trimmed by 5 bases and J by 4 bases, leaving 12 bases between them. Germline CDR1 MNHEY, CDR2 SVGAGI. This chain's CDR3 is CASSVGVQYEQYF. The CDR3 coding sequence is TGTGCCAGCAGTGTAGGGGTTCAGTACGAGCAGTACTTC.

The V call is TRBV9, the J call TRBJ1-2, with TRBD1 matching over 8 bases. Germline CDR1 and CDR2: SGDLS and YYNGEE. The CDR3 extends over 15 amino acids. V was pared by 4 bases and J by 7 bases, with 12 bases of the junction left unmatched. The CDR3 is CASSPRTGRSSGYTF. CDR3 DNA: TGTGCCAGCAGCCCAAGGACAGGGAGGTCGAGTGGCTACACCTTC.

The chain recombines TRBV10-3 with TRBJ1-2; tentatively, D is TRBD1 (6 bases). The CDR3 loop spans 13 amino acids. The germline V and J ends were trimmed by 7 bases and 8 bases, with 17 bases remaining between them. Germline V lookup: CDR1 ENHRY, CDR2 SYGVKD. In DNA form, the CDR3 reads TGTGCCATCACCCAGACAGGTACTCAAGGCTACACCTTC. Translated, it gives CAITQTGTQGYTF.

The rearrangement joins TRBV2 to TRBJ2-2; D possibly corresponds to TRBD1 (5 bases). Trimming stripped 10 bases from V and 5 bases from J, with 8 bases between. The CDR3 extends over 11 amino acids. Looked up from germline, CDR1 is SNHLY and CDR2 is FYNNEI. The CDR3 reads CATQGTGELFF. CDR3 nucleotide sequence: TGTGCCACCCAGGGTACCGGGGAGCTGTTTTTT.

This clone has more than one count but fewer than ten. The chain is built from TRBV5-1 and TRBJ1-3; D not certain. V dropped 3 bases and J dropped 4 bases, with 11 bases sitting between them. There are 14 residues in the CDR3. Germline CDR1 SGHRS, CDR2 YFSETQ. This chain's CDR3 is CASSSNSRGNTIYF. The CDR3 region has the DNA TGCGCCAGCAGCTCTAACTCTAGGGGAAACACCATATATTTT.

This rearrangement joins TRBV10-1 to TRBJ2-2; D is ambiguous. CDR3 size: 14 residues. Germline V gene lookup returns CDR1 WNHNN and CDR2 SYGVQD (reference sequence). Trimming shortened V by 5 bases and J by 5 bases, and 12 bases separated the two germline ends. The CDR3 DNA is TGCGCCAGCAGTTACTCAAAGAGTACCGGGGAGCTGTTTTTT. Protein sequence: CASSYSKSTGELFF.

V is TRBV6-5 and J is TRBJ1-2; the match to TRBD1 covers 10 bases. Germline-derived CDR1 and CDR2 are MNHEY and SVGAGI. This CDR3 region has 12 residues. The J segment lost 7 bases and the V segment lost 10 bases, leaving 6 bases of the junction unmatched. CDR3 protein: CATGQGLRGYTF. In nucleotides, the CDR3 is TGTGCCACGGGACAGGGGTTGCGTGGCTACACCTTC.

In nucleotides, the CDR3 is TGCGCCAGCAGCTTGCAGGGGTACACTGAAGCTTTCTTT. Its translation: CASSLQGYTEAFF. The chain has TRBV5-1 and TRBJ1-1, with a possible D match to TRBD1 (6 bases). Trimming took off 1 base at V and 3 bases at J, with 7 bases between the two ends. CDR3 size: 13 residues. Germline V gives CDR1 SGHRS, CDR2 YFSETQ.

The V gene is TRBV10-3, the J gene TRBJ2-1, with 12 nucleotides matching TRBD2. This CDR3 is 15 amino acids long. With V trimmed by 0 bases and J by 8 bases, 2 bases remained unmatched. CDR1 and CDR2 (germline): ENHRY, SYGVKD. CDR3 in amino acids: CAISESRTSGDEQFF. The CDR3 DNA is TGTGCCATCAGTGAGTCGAGGACTAGCGGGGATGAGCAGTTCTTC.

V and J are TRBV19 and TRBJ1-1; 11 bases align to TRBD1. Germline values: CDR1 LNHDA, CDR2 SQIVND (reference sequence). J lost 7 bases, V lost 6 bases, and 7 bases had no gene match. CDR3 length: 14 residues. In DNA, the CDR3 is TGTGCCAGTAGCCGGGACAGGGGGTATGATGAAGCTTTCTTT. Its protein is CASSRDRGYDEAFF.

The chain has TRBV11-2 and TRBJ2-7; D perhaps matches TRBD2 (6 bases). V lost 6 bases and J lost 6, with 18 bases in between. Per the germline V gene, CDR1 is SGHAT and CDR2 is FQNNGV. The CDR3 has 14 amino acids. The CDR3 is CASSQTSGLREQYF. CDR3 nucleotides: TGTGCCAGCAGTCAGACTAGTGGCCTACGCGAGCAGTACTTC.

The chain has TRBV6-1 and TRBJ2-5; TRBD1 matches 7 bases. Germline V gives CDR1 MNHNS, CDR2 SASEGT. There are 18 residues in the CDR3. V lost 0 bases, J lost 4 bases, and 14 bases stayed unmatched. The CDR3 DNA follows: TGTGCCAGCAGTGAAGCGCTTTTAGGGGGCGGTTTGCGAGAGACCCAGTACTTC. This encodes CASSEALLGGGLRETQYF.

The CDR3 region is CASSSGSGGKETQYF. The CDR3 DNA follows: TGTGCCAGCAGCTCCGGTAGCGGGGGGAAAGAGACCCAGTACTTC. The genes are TRBV7-2 and TRBJ2-5; 10 nucleotides agree with TRBD2. CDR1 and CDR2 from the germline V gene are SGHTA and FQGNSA. J lost 3 bases, V lost 4 bases, and 5 bases had no gene match. This CDR3 is 15 amino acids long.

The chain joins TRBV2 to TRBJ1-2; 12 nucleotides agree with TRBD1. Germline CDR1 reads SNHLY; CDR2 reads FYNNEI. The trim removed 5 bases at V and 8 bases at J, leaving 6 bases unmatched. This CDR3 spans 14 amino acids. In nucleotides, the CDR3 is TGTGCCAGCAGTCGGGGACAGGGGGCAGGCGGCTACACCTTC. The encoded protein is CASSRGQGAGGYTF. The variable domain in full, completed from reference TRBV2 and TRBJ1-2, reads EPEVTQTPSHQVTQMGQEVILRCVPISNHLYFYWYRQILGQKVEFLVSFYNNEISEKSEIFDDQFSVERPDGSNFTLKIRSTKLEDSAMYFCASSRGQGAGGYTFGSGTRLTVV.

The chain has TRBV7-7 and TRBJ2-3; D unclear. Trimming left V 2 bases short and J 6 bases short, with 9 bases between. Per germline, CDR1 SSHAT and CDR2 FNYEAQ (reference sequence). The CDR3 consists of 13 residues. Here the CDR3 DNA reads TGTGCCAGCAGCTTAACGGCGGCTGATACGCAGTATTTT. Its translation is CASSLTAADTQYF.

This chain connects TRBV4-2 to TRBJ2-7; TRBD2 is a possible D gene (5 bases). Germline values: CDR1 LGHNA, CDR2 YNFKEQ. The V end was cut by 1 base, the J end by 7 bases, with 14 bases between. This CDR3 comprises 14 residues. The CDR3 sequence is CASSQAGLTGEQYF. The CDR3 DNA sequence: TGTGCCAGCAGCCAAGCGGGGTTGACGGGTGAGCAGTACTTC.

The J gene is TRBJ1-1, the V gene TRBV19; 8 bases are shared with TRBD1. The CDR3 runs to 16 residues. The V segment lost 4 bases and the J segment 4 bases; nucleotides outside the gene matches: 11. The germline CDR1 and CDR2 sequences are LNHDA and SQIVND (reference sequence). In nucleotides, the CDR3 is TGTGCCAGTAGTACGGGGACAGGAGGGGTGACCACTGAAGCTTTCTTT. This encodes CASSTGTGGVTTEAFF.